Listed here is a single T cell receptor beta chain. Its antigen is undetermined. In germline, CDR1 is MNHEY, CDR2 SVGAGI. V was cut by 0 bases and J by 9 bases, with 14 bases left in between. This CDR3 is 14 amino acids long. PCR used 60 Vbeta primers and 13 Jbeta primers. The repertoire was sequenced with immunoSEQ multiplex PCR; TCRdb's copy has only in-frame clones and lacks some. This sample has tens of thousands of clones, with around 73% found just once. The donors comprised healthy bone marrow donors. The data were obtained in a study of cytomegalovirus exposure and HLA in healthy donors. Study background: Genotyping of 300 to 450 donors showed that about 83% belonged to the Caucasian-associated ancestry cluster.

Study results and limitations: Altogether, 164 TCR beta chains were recorded as cytomegalovirus-associated. In a later analysis, TCR beta V- and J-gene trimming showed a link to a missense DCLRE1C variant.

The specimen sequenced was PBMCs. The chain joins TRBV6-5 to TRBJ2-5, with D perhaps TRBD1 (5 bases). The source is a woman aged 40 to 55 in good health and CMV-seropositive. CDR3 bases: TGTGCCAGCAGTTACTCGTCCCGACAGATGCCCCAGTACTTC. It translates to CASSYSSRQMPQYF.